The 18 T cell receptor beta chains given below trace back to one sample, sequenced in a study of cytomegalovirus exposure and HLA in healthy donors. The PCR contained 60 Vbeta and 13 Jbeta primers. The assay was immunoSEQ multiplex PCR, and TCRdb's table has in-frame clones only and misses some. The sample lists tens of thousands of clones, over 60% occurring once. The sample comprised PBMCs. The source is a man aged 35 to 55 in good health and CMV-seronegative.

This chain connects TRBV25-1 to TRBJ2-7; 8 nucleotides align to TRBD1. Unmatched junction bases numbered 11, after V lost 4 bases and J lost 6 bases. CDR1 and CDR2 from the germline V gene are MGHDK and SYGVNS. CDR3 length equals 15 residues. CDR3: CASSGIRTGNSEQYF. The CDR3 nucleotides are TGTGCCAGCAGTGGAATAAGGACAGGGAATTCCGAGCAGTACTTC.

The V and J genes are TRBV18 and TRBJ2-7; tentatively, D is TRBD1 (6 bases). Germline V lookup: CDR1 KGHSH, CDR2 LQKENI. V lost 3 bases and J 6 bases, leaving 18 bases between the germline ends. The CDR3 runs 15 residues. CDR3 bases: TGTGCCAGCTCACCCCTGGAATTACAGGGCTTCGAGCAGTACTTC. The encoded protein is CASSPLELQGFEQYF.

The rearrangement uses TRBV4-1 and TRBJ2-3; 7 bases fit TRBD2. With V trimmed by 1 base and J by 2 bases, 6 bases remained unmatched. The CDR3 length is 16 residues. Germline loops: CDR1 MGHRA, CDR2 YSYEKL. The CDR3 spells CASSQGGRDYTDTQYF. The CDR3 DNA reads TGCGCCAGCAGCCAAGGCGGCAGGGACTACACAGATACGCAGTATTTT.

The chain carries TRBV1 and TRBJ1-2; the tabulated D call, TRBD1, remains unverified against the DNA. TRBV1 is a documented pseudogene. CDR3 length: 14 residues. The CDR3 DNA reads TGCACCAGCAGCCCCCGGGACAGGGGTGATGGCTACACCTTC. Amino acids: CTSSPRDRGDGYTF.

The rearrangement uses TRBV7-9 and TRBJ2-3; 11 nucleotides match TRBD2. With V trimmed by 5 bases and J by 1 base, 2 bases remained unmatched. This CDR3 comprises 15 residues. The germline gives CDR1 SEHNR, CDR2 FQNEAQ (reference sequence). The CDR3 nucleotides read TGTGCCAGCAGCCTACTAGCGGGGGGCACAGATACGCAGTATTTT. Translation gives CASSLLAGGTDTQYF. Full variable domain (rest looked up from reference TRBV7-9 and TRBJ2-3): DTGVSQNPRHKITKRGQNVTFRCDPISEHNRLYWYRQTLGQGPEFLTYFQNEAQLEKSRLLSDRFSAERPKGSFSTLEIQRTEQGDSAMYLCASSLLAGGTDTQYFGPGTRLTVL.

The table lists this clone with a few counts. The rearrangement joins TRBV10-3 to TRBJ1-5; 9 nucleotides line up with TRBD1. Germline CDR1 is ENHRY and CDR2 is SYGVKD. CDR3 size: 15 residues. The J segment lost 4 bases and the V segment lost 3 bases, leaving 4 bases of the junction unmatched. CDR3 protein: CAISDYGTGNQPQHF. The DNA of the CDR3 is TGTGCCATCAGTGATTACGGGACAGGGAATCAGCCCCAGCATTTT.

This clone was seen a few times. The chain employs TRBV25-1 and TRBJ1-1, with D perhaps matching TRBD1 (6 bases). The CDR3 totals 14 residues. CDR1 and CDR2 (germline): MGHDK, SYGVNS. Trimming left V 5 bases short and J 3 bases short, with 13 bases between. The CDR3 is CASSTRDKYTEAFF. As DNA, the CDR3 is TGTGCCAGCAGTACCCGGGACAAATACACTGAAGCTTTCTTT.

The chain carries TRBV7-8 and TRBJ1-2, with 7 nucleotides matching TRBD1. The germline V gene has CDR1 SGHVS and CDR2 FQNEAQ. This CDR3 is 15 amino acids long. V was clipped by 4 bases and J by 3 bases; unmatched bases: 8. The CDR3 loop reads CASSSPTGFDYGYTF. For the CDR3, the DNA is TGTGCCAGCAGCTCCCCGACAGGGTTCGACTATGGCTACACCTTC.

The gene calls are TRBV5-4 and TRBJ2-3; D not certain. The CDR3 sequence is 15 residues long. V gave up 6 bases and J gave up 2 bases, with 16 bases separating them. Germline assignment: CDR1 SGHNT and CDR2 YYREEE (reference sequence). CDR3 nucleotide sequence: TGTGCCAGCACCCTAGACTCCACCGACACAGATACGCAGTATTTT. Translation: CASTLDSTDTDTQYF.

The chain has TRBV7-8 and TRBJ2-2, with a tentative D call TRBD2 (7 bases). Germline V gene data show CDR1 as SGHVS and CDR2 as FQNEAQ. V lost 2 bases and J lost 4, with 14 bases in between. The CDR3 is 16 amino acids. CDR3 DNA sequence: TGTGCCAGCAGCTTAAATGGGGGGGGCATCACCGGGGAGCTGTTTTTT. Encoded protein: CASSLNGGGITGELFF.

This clone was counted a few times. As DNA, the CDR3 is TGTGCCAGCAGCTCCCTAGCGGGGGGGCGCGAGCAGTTCTTC. Encoded protein: CASSSLAGGREQFF. This chain links TRBV7-2 with TRBJ2-1; 12 nucleotides line up with TRBD2. Germline V gene sequence: CDR1 SGHTA, CDR2 FQGNSA. The length of the CDR3 is 14 residues. The ends lost 4 bases at V and 10 bases at J; junction bases unmatched: 5.

The V call is TRBV7-9, the J call TRBJ2-7; D perhaps matches TRBD1 (6 bases). V was cut by 4 bases and J by 7 bases, with 8 bases left in between. This CDR3 region has 11 residues. The germline gives CDR1 SEHNR, CDR2 FQNEAQ (reference sequence). The CDR3 protein is CASSYREEQYF. The CDR3 nucleotides are TGTGCCAGCAGCTACAGGGAGGAGCAGTACTTC.

The rearrangement joins TRBV4-1 to TRBJ2-7; D is unclear. The germline V gene has CDR1 MGHRA and CDR2 YSYEKL. This CDR3 comprises 15 residues. Trimming shortened V by 0 bases and J by 2 bases, and 11 bases separated the two germline ends. In DNA, the CDR3 is TGCGCCAGCAGCCAAGAATCCAGATTTCCCTACGAGCAGTACTTC. Residues: CASSQESRFPYEQYF.

This chain joins TRBV5-4 and TRBJ2-2; 15 nucleotides agree with TRBD2. This CDR3 comprises 17 residues. Germline CDR1 and CDR2: SGHNT and YYREEE (reference sequence). V gave up 3 bases and J gave up 5 bases; unmatched junction bases: 5. CDR3 sequence: CASSSGLAGGMTGELFF. The CDR3 nucleotides read TGTGCCAGCAGCTCGGGACTAGCGGGGGGAATGACCGGGGAGCTGTTTTTT.

CDR3 in DNA: TGTGCCAGCAGTGGCATGGACGGAGGGGATTCACCCCTCCACTTT. Encoded protein: CASSGMDGGDSPLHF. This rearrangement joins TRBV25-1 to TRBJ1-6, with TRBD1 as a possible D gene (5 bases). The CDR3 is 15 amino acids. V lost 4 bases, J lost 8 bases, and 15 bases lay in between. The germline gives CDR1 MGHDK, CDR2 SYGVNS.

V and J are TRBV6-1 and TRBJ2-7; 7 bases line up with TRBD1. CDR1 and CDR2 (germline): MNHNS, SASEGT. The CDR3 spans 14 residues. V shed 4 bases and J 5 bases; nucleotides not matched to a gene: 8. The CDR3 is CASSGLGGLNEQYF. The CDR3 coding sequence is TGTGCCAGCAGTGGGCTAGGGGGCCTCAACGAGCAGTACTTC.

The genes are TRBV14 and TRBJ2-3; 7 bases agree with TRBD2. The CDR3 runs to 17 residues. With V trimmed by 0 bases and J by 3 bases, 9 bases remained unmatched. Germline V lookup: CDR1 SGHDN, CDR2 FVKESK. CDR3 sequence (DNA): TGTGCCAGCAGCCAAGATCGGTATTGGGGGGGTACAGATACGCAGTATTTT. Protein: CASSQDRYWGGTDTQYF.

This clone has just a few counts. The V call is TRBV5-4, the J call TRBJ1-6; TRBD1 matches at 10 bases. The junction had 8 bases not matched to a gene; V was cut back by 4 bases and J by 10 bases. The CDR3 sequence is 15 residues long. CDR1 and CDR2 (germline): SGHNT, YYREEE (reference sequence). The CDR3 loop is CASSKPGTGASPLHF. The CDR3, as DNA: TGTGCCAGCAGCAAACCCGGGACAGGGGCATCACCCCTCCACTTT.